Each of the 9 T cell receptor beta chains below was sequenced from the same sample in a study of breast tumors, draining lymph nodes, adjacent tissues (dated by TCRdb to 2016 to 2017). Library construction relied on multiplex PCR. Sequencing instrument: Illumina HiSeq 2000. TCRdb's own reprocessing of the public reads used fastp at Q25 and MiXCR and kept productive beta chains. Duplicate CDR3 protein sequences are folded into a single record with the most common DNA and genes. A total of over 200,000 distinct CDR3 sequences appear in this sample, roughly 30% of them only once. 1.4% of the sample is taken by the ten largest. The lymph node samples were taken from the axillary draining lymph nodes of breast cancer patients. Sequencing input: axillary lymph node tissue. These receptors all come from a female donor with breast cancer. Some clones in this sample may be carry-over from other donors' samples.

This clonotype was recorded at least ten times. The CDR3 loop reads CSVEWGGGGGTDTQYF. CDR3 coding DNA: TGCAGCGTTGAATGGGGAGGTGGCGGAGGCACAGATACGCAGTATTTT. The chain is built from TRBV29-1 and TRBJ2-3; weak D call: TRBD2 (6 bases). The CDR3 sequence is 16 residues long. CDR1 and CDR2 (germline): SQVTM, ANQGSEA. The V and J ends lost 2 bases and 1 base respectively, with 16 bases between them.

This clonotype was seen many times. The V call is TRBV4-1, the J call TRBJ2-5; 10 bases fit TRBD2. Trimming at V came to 6 bases and at J to 0 bases, leaving 7 bases not matched to a gene. CDR3 length: 16 residues. The germline V gene encodes CDR1 MGHRA and CDR2 YSYEKL. The CDR3 DNA reads TGCGCCAGCAGTTACTCCGGGACTAGCGACCAAGAGACCCAGTACTTC. This translates into CASSYSGTSDQETQYF.

A word on this clonotype: This may come from a read error, since a much larger clone is one base off. The rearrangement uses TRBV9 and TRBJ2-5, with TRBD1 matching over 7 bases. V was pared by 4 bases and J by 7 bases, with 13 bases of the junction left unmatched. This CDR3 is built from 15 residues. CDR1 is SGDLS and CDR2 is YYNGEE in the germline V gene. Here the CDR3 DNA reads TGTGCCAGCAGCCTCAAAGGACAGGAATGGGGGACCCAGTACTTC. This sequence encodes CASSLKGQEWGTQYF.

The J gene is TRBJ2-1, the V gene TRBV19, with 8 bases lining up with TRBD1. The germline V gene encodes CDR1 LNHDA and CDR2 SQIVND (reference sequence). The trim removed 2 bases at V and 4 bases at J, leaving 4 bases unmatched. The CDR3 totals 15 residues. CDR3 bases: TGTGCCAGTAGTATAATGGGACAGGTGTACAATGAGCAGTTCTTC. Translated: CASSIMGQVYNEQFF.

This clonotype came up many times. The chain is built from TRBV5-1 and TRBJ2-6, with D uncertain. CDR1 and CDR2 (germline): SGHRS, YFSETQ. The V end lost 1 base, the J end lost 0 bases, and 11 bases lay between the germline ends. The CDR3 is made up of 17 amino acids. CDR3 sequence: CASSLTVRSSGANVLTF. CDR3 bases: TGCGCCAGCAGCTTGACAGTGCGAAGCTCTGGGGCCAACGTCCTGACTTTC.

This clonotype was counted many times. The chain employs TRBV18 and TRBJ2-2, with D uncertain. Per germline, CDR1 KGHSH and CDR2 LQKENI. Trimming removed 2 bases at V and 1 base at J, with 8 bases between. The CDR3 has 15 residues. CDR3 amino acids: CASSPASLNTGELFF. In nucleotides, the CDR3 is TGTGCCAGCTCACCAGCCAGCCTGAACACCGGGGAGCTGTTTTTT.

The genes are TRBV30 and TRBJ1-1; D remains ambiguous. From germline, CDR1 is GTSNPN and CDR2 SVGIG (reference sequence). V was shortened by 2 bases and J by 1 base, with 8 bases between the two germline ends. CDR3 length: 13 residues. CDR3 region: CAWSRAGNTEAFF. CDR3 in DNA: TGTGCCTGGAGTAGGGCGGGGAACACTGAAGCTTTCTTT.

Comment on this clonotype: This clone may be a read error of a much larger clone one base away. Since the CDR3 does not end with the conserved phenylalanine or tryptophan, this likely comes from a read error. V and J are TRBV9 and TRBJ2-7; 7 bases map to TRBD2. The V gene end was trimmed by 4 bases and the J gene end by 3 bases; junction bases not matched to a gene: 13. Germline CDR1 SGDLS, CDR2 YYNGEE. This CDR3 has 16 residues. The CDR3 DNA reads as TGTGCCAGCAGCTACCAGGGCGGGAGAAGTTTCTACGAGCAGTACCTC. Protein: CASSYQGGRSFYEQYL.

This clonotype has a count of ten or more. The chain joins TRBV24-1 to TRBJ1-2; D may be TRBD1 (5 bases). There are 13 residues in the CDR3. Germline lookup yields CDR1 KGHDR and CDR2 SFDVKD. V gave up 4 bases and J gave up 4 bases, with 9 bases separating them. This CDR3 is CATSDLDSYGYTF. As DNA, the CDR3 is TGTGCCACCAGTGACCTTGACAGCTATGGCTACACCTTC.